These 14 T cell receptor beta chains were sequenced from one sample in a study of CD8 T cells in Susac syndrome. The RNA, about 0.5 to 1 ug, was put through reverse transcription using random hexamers. One entry per CDR3 protein results from TCRdb running MiXCR on the immunoSEQ multiplex PCR reads. The data hold 80,000 or so distinct CDR3 sequences, with 95% to 97% observed a single time. The sample comprised CD8+ T cells from PBMCs. The receptors derive from a human donor with Susac syndrome.

This chain connects TRBV5-4 to TRBJ2-3; TRBD2 agrees at 8 bases. Germline V gene lookup returns CDR1 SGHNT and CDR2 YYREEE (reference sequence). The ends lost 2 bases at V and 1 base at J; junction bases unmatched: 3. CDR3 length equals 15 residues. In DNA form, the CDR3 reads TGTGCCAGCAGCTTTTCGGGAGGGCGCACAGATACGCAGTATTTT. The encoded protein is CASSFSGGRTDTQYF. Variable domain in full (rest from reference TRBV5-4 and TRBJ2-3): ETGVTQSPTHLIKTRGQQVTLRCSSQSGHNTVSWYQQALGQGPQFIFQYYREEENGRGNFPPRFSGLQFPNYSSELNVNALELDDSALYLCASSFSGGRTDTQYFGPGTRLTVL.

The chain has TRBV29-1 and TRBJ1-3; D unclear. This CDR3 has 13 amino acids. V lost 5 bases and J lost 2, with 10 bases in between. The germline CDR1 and CDR2 sequences are SQVTM and ANQGSEA. The CDR3 is CSVLAATGNTIYF. The CDR3 DNA reads TGCAGCGTTTTGGCGGCAACTGGAAACACCATATATTTT.

The chain's CDR3 is CASSQVLAGGRETQYF. The CDR3 nucleotides read TGTGCCAGCAGCCAAGTCCTAGCGGGGGGTCGAGAGACCCAGTACTTC. J is TRBJ2-5 and V is TRBV3-1, with TRBD2 matching 11 bases. CDR1 is LGHDT and CDR2 is YNNKEL in the germline V gene (reference sequence). With 1 base clipped from V and 4 bases from J, the junction kept 5 bases outside the gene matches. The CDR3 has 16 residues.

The chain recombines TRBV30 with TRBJ1-1, with D tentatively TRBD1 (5 bases). This CDR3 is 12 amino acids long. V lost 5 bases and J lost 6, with 13 bases in between. Germline values: CDR1 GTSNPN, CDR2 SVGIG (reference sequence). CDR3 residues: CAWDSGEAEAFF. CDR3 nucleotide sequence: TGTGCCTGGGACAGCGGAGAGGCTGAAGCTTTCTTT.

The CDR3 bases are TGCAGTGCTAGAGATTATGGGACAGGGCCATCTGGCTACACCTTC. Its protein product is CSARDYGTGPSGYTF. The chain is built from TRBV20-1 and TRBJ1-2, with TRBD1 identical over 9 bases. J lost 7 bases, V lost 0 bases, and 9 bases had no gene match. The CDR3 spans 15 residues. Per the germline V gene, CDR1 is DFQATT and CDR2 is SNEGSKA (reference sequence).

This chain uses TRBV20-1 with TRBJ1-5; 7 bases fit TRBD1. Germline V lookup: CDR1 DFQATT, CDR2 SNEGSKA (reference sequence). The trim removed 4 bases at V and 0 bases at J, leaving 9 bases unmatched. The CDR3 is 16 amino acids. As DNA, the CDR3 is TGCAGTGCTACAGGGGGAACCGTTTATAGCAATCAGCCCCAGCATTTT. Protein product: CSATGGTVYSNQPQHF.

This clonotype was seen only once. The chain employs TRBV20-1 and TRBJ2-4; tentatively, D is TRBD1 or TRBD2 (5 bases each). The V and J ends lost 5 bases and 0 bases respectively, with 11 bases between them. CDR1 DFQATT and CDR2 SNEGSKA come from the germline V gene (reference sequence). This CDR3 has 14 amino acids. DNA of the CDR3: TGCAGTGCTTCTAGAGGGGTAGCCAAAAACATTCAGTACTTC. It specifies CSASRGVAKNIQYF.

The chain joins TRBV5-1 to TRBJ1-5; D gene ambiguous. The germline V gene has CDR1 SGHRS and CDR2 YFSETQ. This CDR3 is built from 14 residues. The ends were cut back, 0 bases at V and 5 bases at J, with 9 bases in the middle. CDR3 residues: CASSLGGVDQPQHF. The CDR3 bases are TGCGCCAGCAGCTTGGGGGGAGTGGATCAGCCCCAGCATTTT.

The V gene is TRBV6-5, the J gene TRBJ1-5; a possible D gene is TRBD1 (5 bases). There are 13 residues in the CDR3. The germline gives CDR1 MNHEY, CDR2 SVGAGI. Trimming stripped 5 bases from V and 6 bases from J, with 11 bases between. CDR3 nucleotides: TGTGCCAGCAGTGGGGCAGGGACTCAGCCCCAGCATTTT. Protein sequence: CASSGAGTQPQHF.

The V and J genes are TRBV20-1 and TRBJ2-1; perhaps TRBD2 as D (5 bases). From germline, CDR1 is DFQATT and CDR2 SNEGSKA (reference sequence). This CDR3 has 15 residues. Between the trimmed V and J ends, which lost 2 bases and 1 base, there was a span of 12 bases. CDR3 DNA sequence: TGCAGTGCTAGACTGCGGGTTCGTTCCTACAATGAGCAGTTCTTC. This sequence encodes CSARLRVRSYNEQFF.

The rearrangement joins TRBV7-9 to TRBJ2-5; the match to TRBD2 covers 7 bases. There are 15 residues in the CDR3. V dropped 5 bases and J dropped 4; count of bases not matched to a gene: 10. CDR1 SEHNR and CDR2 FQNEAQ come from the germline V gene (reference sequence). The CDR3 is CASSPRGETTETQYF. Written as DNA, the CDR3 is TGTGCCAGCAGCCCACGGGGGGAAACTACAGAGACCCAGTACTTC.

This rearrangement joins TRBV6-5 to TRBJ1-2; 7 bases agree with TRBD1. The CDR3 has 15 amino acids. After removal of 4 bases from V and 5 bases from J, the junction contained 10 bases not matched to a gene. From germline, CDR1 is MNHEY and CDR2 SVGAGI. Here the CDR3 reads CASSSQGGSRYGYTF. Written as DNA, the CDR3 is TGTGCCAGCAGTTCCCAGGGGGGGTCTCGATATGGCTACACCTTC.

In this sample, this clonotype turned up once. This sequence joins TRBV20-1 and TRBJ2-7; 8 bases fit TRBD2. V dropped 0 bases and J dropped 2; count of bases not matched to a gene: 6. This CDR3 contains 15 residues. Germline CDR1 and CDR2: DFQATT and SNEGSKA (reference sequence). CDR3 nucleotide sequence: TGCAGTGCTAGAGATACCAGCGGGAGCCCCTACGAGCAGTACTTC. It specifies CSARDTSGSPYEQYF.

The chain is built from TRBV4-3 and TRBJ2-2, with no clear D. With 0 bases removed from V and 5 bases from J, the gap between germline ends came to 10 bases. The CDR3 spans 15 residues. The germline V gene has CDR1 LGHNA and CDR2 YSLEER. Written as DNA, the CDR3 is TGCGCCAGCAGCCAAGATCGAGGATTAACCGGGGAGCTGTTTTTT. Translated, it gives CASSQDRGLTGELFF.